This is a list of T cell receptor beta chains from one sample in a study of CD8+ T cells in alopecia areata. TCRdb keeps only in-frame clones here, not all; method: immunoSEQ multiplex PCR. The sample includes about 100,000 clones, 55% to 70% of them seen just once. The material was CD8+ T cells sorted from blood, obtained between weeks 55 and 65, from a patient treated with tofacitinib. These receptors were taken from a human donor with alopecia areata. CDR3s include the opening cysteine and the closing phenylalanine or tryptophan. The D gene is left open where the match is weak. Not all rows give a size; the values are once, few, many and, for expanded clones, a class.

len	abundance	d_gene	j_gene	v_gene	CDR3nt	CDR3aa
14	.	.	TRBJ2-5	TRBV27	TGTGCCAGCAGTCGCTTTCGGGGCCAAGAGACCCAGTACTTC	CASSRFRGQETQYF
13	.	.	TRBJ2-1	TRBV11-3	TGTGCCAGCAGCTTAGGGGTGTACAATGAGCAGTTCTTC	CASSLGVYNEQFF
12	.	.	TRBJ2-1	TRBV29-1	TGCAGCGTCGATCGGGACTTGGGGGGGCAGTTCTTC	CSVDRDLGGQFF
13	few	TRBD1	TRBJ2-7	TRBV6-1	TGTGCCAGCAGTGGAACAGGGGGCGTCGAGCAGTACTTC	CASSGTGGVEQYF
14	.	.	TRBJ2-7	TRBV5-1	TGCGCCAGCAGCCCGGGTTCCAGCTCCTACGAGCAGTACTTC	CASSPGSSSYEQYF
17	once	TRBD1	TRBJ2-7	TRBV9	TGTGCCAGCAGCGGACCGAAACGGCAGGGGGCGGTTTACGAGCAGTACTTC	CASSGPKRQGAVYEQYF
16	.	.	TRBJ1-3	TRBV4-1	TGCGCCAGCAGCACAGAGGACACCGGGAGCCCCTTGACCATATATTTT	CASSTEDTGSPLTIYF
16	.	TRBD2	TRBJ2-1	TRBV5-1	TGCGCCAGCAGCGCAAGACTAGCGGGGGGCCGGGATGAGCAGTTCTTC	CASSARLAGGRDEQFF
12	few	.	TRBJ1-1	TRBV6-1	TGTGCCAGCTGTCAGGGTAACACTGAAGCTTTCTTT	CASCQGNTEAFF
13	.	.	TRBJ1-1	TRBV29-1	TGCAGCGTGGAGACACCTCAGGACACTGAAGCTTTCTTT	CSVETPQDTEAFF
18	.	.	TRBJ2-3	TRBV4-1	TGCGCCAGCAGCCAAGATCACTGGAGTTACCCTAGCACAGATACGCAGTATTTT	CASSQDHWSYPSTDTQYF
16	.	TRBD2	TRBJ2-7	TRBV7-6	TGTGCCAGCAGCTTAGCGGAACTAGCGGGGGGCTACGAGCAGTACTTC	CASSLAELAGGYEQYF
13	.	.	TRBJ2-4	TRBV27	TGTGCCAGCAGAGGGGGAGGCCCAAACATTCAGTACTTC	CASRGGGPNIQYF
13	.	.	TRBJ1-1	TRBV29-1	TGCAGCGTTGAAGAAGGTAGGAACACTGAAGCTTTCTTT	CSVEEGRNTEAFF
13	.	.	TRBJ1-1	TRBV5-6	TGTGCCAGCAGGTTTGGCAGGTGGGCTGAAGCTTTCTTT	CASRFGRWAEAFF
16	.	TRBD1	TRBJ2-7	TRBV13	TGTGCCAGCAGCCCCGACCGAGGGACAGGTAATCGCGAGCAGTACTTC	CASSPDRGTGNREQYF
12	.	.	TRBJ1-1	TRBV7-9	TGTGCCAGCAGCTTAATGGGGTCTGAAGCTTTCTTT	CASSLMGSEAFF
15	.	.	TRBJ2-7	TRBV10-3	TGTGCCATCAGTGTATTCCAGACAGGCCCCTACGAGCAGTACTTC	CAISVFQTGPYEQYF
15	.	.	TRBJ2-1	TRBV11-1	TGTGCCAGCAGCTTCTTGCCCCTCGGCCTCAATGAGCAGTTCTTC	CASSFLPLGLNEQFF
18	.	.	TRBJ2-5	TRBV21-1	TGTGCCAGCAGCAAAAGACGTAGAGGGACAGACGATGGTGAGACCCAGTACTTC	CASSKRRRGTDDGETQYF
13	.	.	TRBJ1-1	TRBV9	TGTGCCAGCAGCGCCTCGGTGGAACCTGAAGCTTTCTTT	CASSASVEPEAFF
17	.	.	TRBJ1-6	TRBV5-6	TGTGCCAGCAGCCCCGACGGGGGGGTTTTCTATAATTCACCCCTCCACTTT	CASSPDGGVFYNSPLHF
15	.	TRBD2	TRBJ2-1	TRBV6-1	TGTGCCAGCAGTGAAACTAGCGGGGGGGCTGGTGAGCAGTTCTTC	CASSETSGGAGEQFF
15	.	TRBD2	TRBJ2-1	TRBV4-1	TGCGCCAGCAGCAGGACTAGTATCTCCTACAATGAGCAGTTCTTC	CASSRTSISYNEQFF
13	.	.	TRBJ2-7	TRBV6-5	TGTGCCAGCAGTTATGGTGTGGGCAGCGAGCAGTACTTC	CASSYGVGSEQYF
15	.	.	TRBJ1-4	TRBV7-9	TGTGCCAGCAGCCTACTGGACAGAGAGGGAGAAAAACTGTTTTTT	CASSLLDREGEKLFF
15	.	.	TRBJ1-5	TRBV2	TGTGCCAGCTCCCGATCCACAGGGTCGAATCAGCCCCAGCATTTT	CASSRSTGSNQPQHF
13	.	.	TRBJ1-5	TRBV9	TGTGCCAGCAGCGCCGGTAGCAATCAGCCCCAGCATTTT	CASSAGSNQPQHF
15	.	TRBD2	TRBJ2-7	TRBV5-6	TGTGCCAGCAGCCTTAGCGGGGGGCCCTCCTACGAGCAGTACTTC	CASSLSGGPSYEQYF
14	few	TRBD1	TRBJ1-5	TRBV7-9	TGTGCCAGCAGCCCAACAGGGGCCAGTCAGCCCCAGCATTTT	CASSPTGASQPQHF
16	.	.	TRBJ2-7	TRBV12-5	TGTGCTAGTGGTTTGGACCCCAGGGTATCAACCTACGAGCAGTACTTC	CASGLDPRVSTYEQYF
13	few	.	TRBJ2-7	TRBV15	TGTGCCACACATTCAGGGGACTTGAGCGAGCAGTACTTC	CATHSGDLSEQYF
17	.	.	TRBJ1-5	TRBV4-1	TGCGCCAGCAGCCAAGATATGGCCAGGTTGAGCAATCAGCCCCAGCATTTT	CASSQDMARLSNQPQHF